The rows below give T cell receptor beta chains drawn from one sample of a study of patients and donors after allogeneic stem cell transplantation. MiXCR was run by TCRdb on the RT-PCR reads, yielding one entry per CDR3 protein. The data contain 150,000 to 200,000 distinct CDR3 sequences, 30% of them singletons. Sequenced: blood, either unsorted or a sorted T cell fraction (not recorded which). These receptors all stem from a human donor who was either an allogeneic HSCT recipient or a stem cell or donor lymphocyte infusion donor (not recorded which). It is not recorded whose cells these are; they may come from a transplant donor. Both conserved end residues are part of each CDR3. D genes are given only for firm matches. Size tells how often a clone was seen (once, few, many) or the class of an expanded clone, and some rows leave it out.

clone_size	j_call	d_call	v_call	cdr3_aa	cdr3_nt
medium-sized	TRBJ2-5	TRBD1	TRBV5-1	CASSLVAGQGKETQYF	TGCGCCAGCAGCTTGGTCGCGGGACAGGGGAAGGAGACCCAGTACTTC
many	TRBJ1-2	-	TRBV27	CASSSNARGGYGYTF	TGTGCCAGCAGTTCAAACGCCAGGGGAGGCTATGGCTACACCTTC
-	TRBJ2-1	-	TRBV10-3	CAAMEGPGEQFF	TGTGCCGCCATGGAAGGGCCGGGGGAGCAGTTCTTC
-	TRBJ1-5	-	TRBV7-2	CASSLVVGSNQPQHF	TGTGCCAGCAGCTTAGTCGTTGGTAGCAATCAGCCCCAGCATTTT
many	TRBJ1-5	-	TRBV6-5	CASSRGGVDQPQHF	TGTGCCAGCAGCCGGGGGGGCGTAGATCAGCCCCAGCATTTT
few	TRBJ1-2	TRBD1	TRBV12-3/TRBV12-4	CASRDRDRNYGYTF	TGTGCCAGCAGGGACCGGGACAGGAACTATGGCTACACCTTC
-	TRBJ1-4	TRBD1	TRBV4-2	CASSQPDREDEKLFF	TGTGCCAGCAGCCAGCCCGACAGGGAGGATGAAAAACTGTTTTTT
-	TRBJ2-2	-	TRBV24-1	CATSDSTYYTGELFF	TGTGCCACCAGTGATTCGACATATTACACCGGGGAGCTGTTTTTT
many	TRBJ1-2	TRBD1	TRBV5-1	CASSLAIPVDRDYGYTF	TGCGCCAGCAGCTTGGCCATACCCGTGGACAGGGACTATGGCTACACCTTC
few	TRBJ2-1	-	TRBV4-3	CASSQDSGEGNEQFF	TGCGCCAGCAGCCAAGATTCAGGGGAGGGCAATGAGCAGTTCTTC
-	TRBJ2-7	-	TRBV4-1	CASSQIEGRYEQYF	TGCGCCAGCAGCCAAATCGAGGGGCGCTACGAGCAGTACTTC
-	TRBJ2-7	-	TRBV24-1	CATSDLNGNSYEQYF	TGTGCCACCAGTGATTTAAACGGGAACTCCTACGAGCAGTACTTC
-	TRBJ2-1	-	TRBV12-3/TRBV12-4	CASSLVGSIYNEQFF	TGTGCCAGCAGTTTGGTGGGGAGTATTTACAATGAGCAGTTCTTC
few	TRBJ1-1	-	TRBV20-1	CSARPGFLGGTEAFF	TGCAGTGCTAGACCGGGATTTCTGGGAGGGACTGAAGCTTTCTTT
many	TRBJ1-6	TRBD1	TRBV7-3	CASSSGTANSPLHF	TGTGCCAGCAGCTCCGGGACAGCTAATTCACCCCTCCACTTT
-	TRBJ2-6	-	TRBV6-5	CASSSHNSGANVLTF	TGTGCCAGCAGTTCTCATAACTCTGGGGCCAACGTCCTGACTTTC
few	TRBJ1-5	-	TRBV10-3	CAISVQGYNQPQHF	TGTGCCATCAGTGTACAGGGTTATAATCAGCCCCAGCATTTT
-	TRBJ2-7	-	TRBV30	CAWSVAREQYF	TGTGCCTGGAGTGTAGCCAGGGAGCAGTACTTC
few	TRBJ2-7	TRBD2	TRBV5-1	CASSSTGTSGSYEQYF	TGCGCCAGCAGCTCCACAGGGACTAGCGGCTCCTACGAGCAGTACTTC
-	TRBJ2-7	-	TRBV5-6	CASSLGAGLSSYEQYF	TGTGCCAGCAGCTTGGGAGCGGGCCTGAGCTCCTACGAGCAGTACTTC
few	TRBJ2-5	-	TRBV6-2/TRBV6-3	CASRSGPSQETQYF	TGTGCCAGCAGAAGCGGGCCCAGTCAAGAGACCCAGTACTTC
-	TRBJ2-7	-	TRBV4-1	CASSQFPGPAREQYF	TGCGCCAGCAGCCAATTCCCGGGGCCCGCTCGCGAGCAGTACTTC
-	TRBJ1-4	-	TRBV6-5	CASSYRAGPPEKLFF	TGTGCCAGCAGTTACCGTGCAGGGCCCCCTGAAAAACTGTTTTTT
few	TRBJ1-1	-	TRBV12-3/TRBV12-4	CASRRMSGTEAFF	TGTGCCAGTCGGCGGATGAGTGGGACTGAAGCTTTCTTT
-	TRBJ2-3	-	TRBV6-5	CASSYSIAEDTQYF	TGTGCCAGCAGTTACTCGATCGCAGAGGATACGCAGTATTTT
-	TRBJ2-1	TRBD1	TRBV12-3/TRBV12-4	CASSFHGTVNEQFF	TGTGCCAGCAGTTTCCACGGGACAGTCAATGAGCAGTTCTTC
-	TRBJ2-5	-	TRBV29-1	CSALVLSNQETQYF	TGCAGCGCCCTGGTTTTATCGAACCAAGAGACCCAGTACTTC
-	TRBJ1-3	-	TRBV7-2	CASSLQVGNTIYF	TGTGCCAGCAGCTTGCAGGTTGGAAACACCATATATTTT
-	TRBJ2-7	-	TRBV20-1	CSAPGTVSSYEQYF	TGCAGTGCACCCGGGACCGTGAGCTCCTACGAGCAGTACTTC
-	TRBJ1-6	-	TRBV6-5	CASTGLHGDNSPLHF	TGTGCCAGCACTGGTCTACATGGAGATAATTCACCCCTCCACTTT
-	TRBJ2-3	-	TRBV20-1	CSAGDSTDTQYF	TGCAGTGCGGGGGACAGCACAGATACGCAGTATTTT
-	TRBJ1-2	-	TRBV5-1	CASSLAGGRDYGYTF	TGCGCCAGCAGCTTGGCCGGGGGAAGGGACTATGGCTACACCTTC
few	TRBJ1-1	-	TRBV28	CASSSPHGRGTEAFF	TGTGCCAGCAGTTCCCCCCACGGGCGGGGGACTGAAGCTTTCTTT
-	TRBJ2-2	-	TRBV12-3/TRBV12-4	CASSLWLTGELFF	TGTGCCAGCAGTTTGTGGTTAACCGGGGAGCTGTTTTTT
-	TRBJ2-1	-	TRBV12-3/TRBV12-4	CASSFTSSYNEQFF	TGTGCCAGCAGTTTCACTAGCTCCTACAATGAGCAGTTCTTC
-	TRBJ2-1	-	TRBV7-7	CASSFSPYGSSYNEQFF	TGTGCTAGCAGCTTTTCCCCCTACGGGAGCTCCTACAATGAGCAGTTCTTC
-	TRBJ2-5	-	TRBV7-9	CASTLGPGVLIPQYF	TGTGCCAGCACTCTGGGCCCGGGAGTCCTCATTCCCCAGTACTTC
few	TRBJ1-3	-	TRBV6-5	CASRGVSGNTIYF	TGTGCCAGCAGGGGGGTCTCTGGAAACACCATATATTTT
once	TRBJ1-5	-	TRBV18	CASSPNQVGQPQHF	TGTGCCAGCTCACCTAACCAGGTTGGTCAGCCCCAGCATTTT
few	TRBJ1-5	-	TRBV12-3/TRBV12-4	CASRGGFNQPQHF	TGTGCCAGCAGAGGAGGCTTCAATCAGCCCCAGCATTTT
-	TRBJ1-3	-	TRBV20-1	CSARGSGNTIYF	TGCAGTGCTAGAGGATCGGGAAACACCATATATTTT
few	TRBJ1-4	-	TRBV10-3	CAIRQREKEKLFF	TGTGCCATCAGGCAGAGGGAGAAAGAAAAACTGTTTTTT
-	TRBJ2-3	-	TRBV7-2	CASSLGNGRTDTQYF	TGTGCCAGCAGCTTAGGGAATGGGCGCACAGATACGCAGTATTTT
-	TRBJ2-5	-	TRBV9	CASSNSREEGRKTQYF	TGTGCCAGCAGCAACAGCCGTGAGGAGGGGCGAAAGACCCAGTACTTC
-	TRBJ1-5	-	TRBV6-2/TRBV6-3	CASSFMRGGGNQPQHF	TGTGCCAGCAGTTTTATGAGGGGTGGCGGCAATCAGCCCCAGCATTTT
-	TRBJ2-3	TRBD2	TRBV24-1	CATSGLAGGPLTDTQYF	TGTGCCACCAGTGGACTAGCGGGAGGTCCACTCACAGATACGCAGTATTTT
few	TRBJ1-6	-	TRBV28	CASNPTRWNSPLHF	TGTGCCTCCAACCCGACGCGGTGGAATTCACCCCTCCACTTT
many	TRBJ1-4	-	TRBV5-1	CASSSHDRGEKLFF	TGCGCCAGCAGCTCCCACGACCGGGGAGAAAAACTGTTTTTT
-	TRBJ2-2	-	TRBV6-6	CASSYWDNTGELFF	TGTGCCAGCAGTTACTGGGACAACACCGGGGAGCTGTTTTTT
-	TRBJ1-1	-	TRBV7-2	CASSFWGASTEAFF	TGTGCCAGCAGCTTTTGGGGAGCAAGCACTGAAGCTTTCTTT
-	TRBJ2-1	-	TRBV11-2	CASSLVSFRGEQFF	TGTGCCAGCAGCCTCGTTTCGTTCAGGGGTGAGCAGTTCTTC
-	TRBJ1-2	-	TRBV6-5	CASSYDGGSYGYTF	TGTGCCAGCAGTTACGATGGGGGTAGCTATGGCTACACCTTC
-	TRBJ2-1	TRBD2	TRBV3-1	CASSQVLAGGNEQFF	TGTGCCAGCAGCCAAGTACTAGCGGGAGGCAATGAGCAGTTCTTC
-	TRBJ1-2	-	TRBV20-1	CSAEEYGYTF	TGCAGTGCCGAGGAGTACGGCTACACCTTC
-	TRBJ1-2	-	TRBV6-1	CASRRDWGIYGYTF	TGTGCCAGCAGGCGGGACTGGGGGATCTATGGCTACACCTTC
few	TRBJ1-1	-	TRBV4-1	CASSQDPGGAFF	TGCGCCAGCAGCCAAGATCCGGGAGGGGCTTTCTTT
few	TRBJ2-1	-	TRBV5-6	CASSYRVGKWGNEQFF	TGTGCCAGCAGCTACAGGGTAGGGAAATGGGGTAATGAGCAGTTCTTC
many	TRBJ1-4	TRBD1	TRBV12-3/TRBV12-4	CASSFDRGYEKLFF	TGTGCCAGCAGTTTTGACAGGGGATATGAAAAACTGTTTTTT
few	TRBJ2-3	-	TRBV12-3/TRBV12-4	CASLLNTDTQYF	TGTGCCAGCCTTCTGAACACAGATACGCAGTATTTT